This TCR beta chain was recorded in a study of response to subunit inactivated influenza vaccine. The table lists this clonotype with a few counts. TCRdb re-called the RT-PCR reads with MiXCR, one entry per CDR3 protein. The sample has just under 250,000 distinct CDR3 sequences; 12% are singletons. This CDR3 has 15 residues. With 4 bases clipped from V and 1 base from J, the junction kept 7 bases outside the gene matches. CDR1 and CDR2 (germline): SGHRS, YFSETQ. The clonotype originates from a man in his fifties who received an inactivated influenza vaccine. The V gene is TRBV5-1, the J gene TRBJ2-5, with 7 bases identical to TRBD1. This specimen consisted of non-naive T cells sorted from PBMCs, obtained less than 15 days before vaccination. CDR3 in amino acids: CASSQTGWGQETQYF. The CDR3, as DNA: TGCGCCAGCAGCCAGACAGGGTGGGGCCAAGAGACCCAGTACTTC.